These T cell receptor beta chains were read from a single sample in a study of beta chain features in type 1 diabetes. Produced via immunoSEQ multiplex PCR; TCRdb's table is partial and in-frame only. The sample lists 10,000 to 15,000 clones; about 42% were seen once. Material for sequencing was stem cell memory CD4+ T cells from blood. Source of these receptors: a man between 18 and 35 years old in good health. CDR3s leave out the opening cysteine and the closing phenylalanine or tryptophan. D genes are given only for firm matches. Only some rows state a clone size, as once, few, many or a class for expanded clones.

size: .
J: TRBJ2-6
D: TRBD2
V: TRBV19
CDR3: ASILRGGSGANVLT

size: .
J: TRBJ2-3
D: .
V: TRBV4-2
CDR3: ASSTDSPSTDTQY

size: .
J: TRBJ2-5
D: TRBD1
V: TRBV28
CDR3: ASSFRDRGRLRETQY

size: few
J: TRBJ2-6
D: .
V: TRBV5-4
CDR3: ASSLMSYSGANVLT

size: .
J: TRBJ2-3
D: .
V: TRBV7-9
CDR3: ASSIVGAGDTQY

size: .
J: TRBJ1-6
D: .
V: TRBV28
CDR3: ASTLLDSPLH

size: .
J: TRBJ2-3
D: TRBD1
V: TRBV5-1
CDR3: ASSWNTGTGVSDTQY

size: .
J: TRBJ2-1
D: .
V: TRBV6-5
CDR3: ASSWQGGNEQF

size: .
J: TRBJ1-2
D: TRBD1
V: TRBV6-5
CDR3: ASSYKQGHYGYT

size: few
J: TRBJ2-1
D: TRBD1
V: TRBV7-2
CDR3: ASSPGDRGRNEQF

size: .
J: TRBJ1-1
D: TRBD1
V: TRBV5-1
CDR3: ASSLAVGSGGRNTEAF

size: .
J: TRBJ2-7
D: .
V: TRBV6-1
CDR3: ASRKEGLFYEQY

size: .
J: TRBJ1-5
D: TRBD1
V: TRBV27
CDR3: ASSFQGVREPQH

size: .
J: TRBJ2-5
D: .
V: TRBV5-1
CDR3: ASSLAVNQETQY

size: .
J: TRBJ2-7
D: TRBD1
V: TRBV19
CDR3: ASSARQGAYEQY

size: .
J: TRBJ1-5
D: TRBD1
V: TRBV9
CDR3: ASSVGTGNSNQPQH

size: few
J: TRBJ1-1
D: .
V: TRBV20-1
CDR3: SAPDSFEAF

size: .
J: TRBJ1-6
D: TRBD1
V: TRBV7-2
CDR3: ASSSSGTENSPLH

size: .
J: TRBJ2-7
D: TRBD1
V: TRBV29-1
CDR3: SVEQGAAYEQY

size: .
J: TRBJ1-1
D: .
V: TRBV11-2
CDR3: ASSPHFLAF

size: once
J: TRBJ2-1
D: TRBD2
V: TRBV5-6
CDR3: ASSLGLGGGNYNEQF

size: .
J: TRBJ1-2
D: TRBD1
V: TRBV4-2
CDR3: ANLEGTGGCGYT

size: .
J: TRBJ1-5
D: TRBD1
V: TRBV4-2
CDR3: ASSQMGDRGQPQH

size: .
J: TRBJ2-1
D: .
V: TRBV5-4
CDR3: ASSSPSGYNEQF

size: few
J: TRBJ2-7
D: TRBD2
V: TRBV19
CDR3: ASTYSGLAGGTYEQY

size: .
J: TRBJ2-7
D: .
V: TRBV28
CDR3: ASSKGGQPFSYEQY

size: few
J: TRBJ1-2
D: .
V: TRBV27
CDR3: ASSPNRNYGYT

size: few
J: TRBJ1-5
D: TRBD1
V: TRBV2
CDR3: ASSSDRINQPQH

size: .
J: TRBJ2-3
D: .
V: TRBV6-5
CDR3: ASSYRAGATDTQY

size: .
J: TRBJ1-1
D: TRBD1
V: TRBV6-5
CDR3: ASSSQGAKAEAF

size: .
J: TRBJ2-2
D: .
V: TRBV18
CDR3: ASSPARATGELF

size: .
J: TRBJ2-5
D: .
V: TRBV5-1
CDR3: ASSLGGYQETQY

size: .
J: TRBJ1-5
D: .
V: TRBV4-1
CDR3: ASSQEGQGWQPQH

size: once
J: TRBJ2-1
D: .
V: TRBV5-1
CDR3: ASSLGGSVYNEQF

size: few
J: TRBJ1-4
D: TRBD1
V: TRBV7-6
CDR3: ASSVSGTGNEKLF

size: .
J: TRBJ2-7
D: TRBD2
V: TRBV5-1
CDR3: ASSWSLLADEQY

size: .
J: TRBJ1-2
D: .
V: TRBV6-5
CDR3: ASSYREANYGYT

size: .
J: TRBJ2-2
D: .
V: TRBV10-3
CDR3: ATGEAGELF

size: .
J: TRBJ1-5
D: .
V: TRBV15
CDR3: ATSRDLVGNQPQH

size: few
J: TRBJ2-6
D: TRBD2
V: TRBV7-2
CDR3: ASAIRDYFSGANVLT